This T cell receptor (beta chain) was identified in a study of CD8+ T cells in alopecia areata. After isolation, RNA underwent reverse transcription to generate cDNA as the sequencing template. Here immunoSEQ multiplex PCR was the method, and the copy in TCRdb shows in-frame clones only, minus some. The repertoire has 150,000 to 250,000 clones, roughly 64% of them found once; the top ten carry 5.5%. This clone showed up just a few times. Treatment described: oral pan-JAK inhibitor, 5-10 mg twice daily. The sequencing here drew on CD4+ T cells sorted from blood, taken at week 24, from a patient treated with tofacitinib. The clonotype originates from a human donor with alopecia areata.

The CDR3: CSVDGTTDRASTDTQYF. The CDR3 DNA follows: TGCAGCGTTGATGGGACGACCGACAGGGCTAGCACAGATACGCAGTATTTT. This chain joins TRBV29-1 and TRBJ2-3, with 7 positions matching TRBD1. Losses at the gene ends were 3 bases for V and 0 bases for J; bases not matched to a gene: 12. Per the germline V gene, CDR1 is SQVTM and CDR2 is ANQGSEA. The CDR3 is made up of 17 amino acids.